This T cell receptor beta chain was identified during a study of blood T cell repertoires in COVID-19. Profiling relied on immunoSEQ multiplex PCR, and the TCRdb table lists in-frame clones only, not all of them. Among roughly 250,000 clones listed, about 88% were seen once. This CDR3 is 14 amino acids long. CDR1 is KGHSH, CDR2 LQKENI, per germline. Between the trimmed V and J ends, which lost 1 base and 8 bases, there was a span of 11 bases. The chain recombines TRBV18 with TRBJ1-4, with D tentatively TRBD1 (5 bases). This sequence originates from a woman aged 45-59 years who had recovered from COVID-19. Input material: PBMCs or T cells enriched from blood (not recorded which). CDR3 bases: TGTGCCAGCTCACCACGTCAGGGCAAGGAAAAACTGTTTTTT. Encoded protein: CASSPRQGKEKLFF.